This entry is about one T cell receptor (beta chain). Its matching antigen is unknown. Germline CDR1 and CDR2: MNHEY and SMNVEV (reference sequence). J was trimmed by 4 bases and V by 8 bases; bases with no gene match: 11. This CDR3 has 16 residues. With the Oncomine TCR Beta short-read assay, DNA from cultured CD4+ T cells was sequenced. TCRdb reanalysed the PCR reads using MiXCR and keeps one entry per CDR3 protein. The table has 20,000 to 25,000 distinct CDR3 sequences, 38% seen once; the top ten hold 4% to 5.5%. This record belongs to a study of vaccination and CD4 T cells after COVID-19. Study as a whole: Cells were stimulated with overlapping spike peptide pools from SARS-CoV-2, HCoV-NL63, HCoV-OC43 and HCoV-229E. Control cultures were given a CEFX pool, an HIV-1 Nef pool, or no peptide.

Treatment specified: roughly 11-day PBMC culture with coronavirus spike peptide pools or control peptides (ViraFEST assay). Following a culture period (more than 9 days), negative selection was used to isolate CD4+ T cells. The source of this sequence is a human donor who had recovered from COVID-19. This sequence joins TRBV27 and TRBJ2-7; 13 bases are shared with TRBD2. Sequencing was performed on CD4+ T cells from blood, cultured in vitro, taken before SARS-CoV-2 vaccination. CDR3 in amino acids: CASGALRTSGSYEQYF. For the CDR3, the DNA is TGTGCCAGCGGCGCCTTAAGGACTAGCGGGAGTTACGAGCAGTACTTC.